This is a list of T cell receptor beta chains from one sample in a study of blood T cell repertoires in COVID-19. Produced via immunoSEQ multiplex PCR; TCRdb's table is partial and in-frame only. The sample holds approximately 140,000 clones, about 83% seen once. Specimen: PBMCs or T cells enriched from blood (not recorded which). These TCRs come from a woman aged 45 to 65 who had been exposed to COVID-19. The CDR3 runs from the conserved cysteine through the conserved F or W. D genes are given only for firm matches. The listing skips clone size in some rows; elsewhere it reads once, few, many or a size class.

.	TRBV5-1	few	TRBJ2-7	CASSRTRSYEQYF	TGCGCCAGCAGCCGGACAAGGTCCTACGAGCAGTACTTC
TRBD1	TRBV5-1	.	TRBJ1-3	CASSFSYPGQGAFGNTIYF	TGCGCCAGCAGCTTTTCATACCCGGGACAGGGGGCTTTTGGAAACACCATATATTTT
TRBD1	TRBV19	.	TRBJ1-4	CASSPDRGVEKLFF	TGTGCCAGTAGTCCCGACAGGGGGGTTGAAAAACTGTTTTTT
.	TRBV6-5	.	TRBJ1-1	CATGTLLNTEAFF	TGTGCCACCGGGACACTCTTGAACACTGAAGCTTTCTTT
.	TRBV7-9	.	TRBJ1-2	CASSFRTENYGYTF	TGTGCCAGCAGCTTCCGGACAGAGAACTATGGCTACACCTTC
TRBD1	TRBV9	.	TRBJ1-1	CASSPGTVNTEAFF	TGTGCCAGCAGCCCCGGGACAGTAAACACTGAAGCTTTCTTT
TRBD1	TRBV7-6	.	TRBJ1-2	CASSSDRDYGYTF	TGTGCCAGCAGCTCCGACAGGGACTATGGCTACACCTTC
.	TRBV4-2	few	TRBJ2-3	CASSQDLTGGLNTQYF	TGTGCCAGCAGCCAAGATCTCACGGGGGGCCTGAATACGCAGTATTTT
.	TRBV9	.	TRBJ1-1	CASSVSLNTEAFF	TGTGCCAGCAGCGTAAGCCTGAACACTGAAGCTTTCTTT
TRBD2	TRBV5-1	.	TRBJ2-1	CASSLGTSGVHEQFF	TGCGCCAGCAGCTTGGGGACTAGCGGGGTCCATGAGCAGTTCTTC
.	TRBV12-2	.	TRBJ2-7	CASRLARDSAYEQYF	TGTGCAAGTCGCTTAGCGCGGGACAGTGCCTACGAGCAGTACTTC
TRBD2	TRBV19	.	TRBJ2-1	CASSLPSSGRANEQFF	TGTGCCAGTAGTCTCCCCTCTAGCGGGAGGGCCAATGAGCAGTTCTTC
.	TRBV5-1	once	TRBJ2-1	CASSLEAFREQFF	TGCGCCAGCAGCTTGGAAGCTTTTCGCGAGCAGTTCTTC
TRBD1	TRBV3-1/TRBV3-2	.	TRBJ1-2	CASSQDGRGDRGYTF	TGTGCCAGCAGCCAAGACGGCAGGGGGGATAGGGGCTACACCTTC
.	TRBV9	.	TRBJ2-7	CASSVDGRTSYEQYF	TGTGCCAGCAGCGTAGATGGCAGAACCTCCTACGAGCAGTACTTC
.	TRBV19	.	TRBJ2-2	CASSIGQVNTGELFF	TGTGCCAGTAGTATAGGGCAGGTCAACACCGGGGAGCTGTTTTTT
.	TRBV19	.	TRBJ1-1	CASSRQGRWTEAFF	TGTGCCAGTAGTCGGCAGGGGCGGTGGACTGAAGCTTTCTTT
TRBD2	TRBV5-1	.	TRBJ2-2	CASKEAGVTELFF	TGCGCCAGCAAGGAAGCGGGAGTTACGGAGCTGTTTTTT
TRBD1	TRBV6-1	.	TRBJ1-2	CASSPRQGYGYTF	TGTGCCAGCAGTCCACGACAGGGGTATGGCTACACCTTC
TRBD2	TRBV6-2/TRBV6-3	.	TRBJ2-7	CASSPRLAATYEQYF	TGTGCCAGCAGCCCTCGACTAGCGGCAACCTACGAGCAGTACTTC
.	TRBV19	.	TRBJ2-5	CASSLDGPRETQYF	TGTGCCAGTAGTCTCGATGGCCCGCGGGAGACCCAGTACTTC
.	TRBV5-1	.	TRBJ2-4	CASSSEGLAKNIQYF	TGCGCCAGCAGCTCGGAGGGTTTAGCCAAAAACATTCAGTACTTC
.	TRBV11-2	.	TRBJ2-4	CASSPLELAKNIQYF	TGTGCCAGCAGCCCCTTAGAGCTAGCCAAAAACATTCAGTACTTC
TRBD2	TRBV19	.	TRBJ2-7	CASSSPPGTSGHEQYF	TGTGCCAGTAGTTCTCCACCCGGGACTAGCGGCCACGAGCAGTACTTC
.	TRBV7-7	.	TRBJ2-1	CASSLEGGGMAYNEQFF	TGTGCCAGCAGCTTAGAAGGTGGCGGGATGGCCTACAATGAGCAGTTCTTC
TRBD1	TRBV9	.	TRBJ1-3	CASSSRTGQNTIYF	TGTGCCAGCAGCTCCCGGACAGGACAAAACACCATATATTTT
.	TRBV7-2	.	TRBJ2-7	CASSLVVGKAYEQYF	TGTGCCAGCAGCTTAGTTGTGGGCAAGGCCTACGAGCAGTACTTC
TRBD1	TRBV7-6	.	TRBJ1-4	CASSLVPLIPRGTNEKLFF	TGTGCCAGCAGCTTAGTACCCCTAATTCCCAGGGGGACTAATGAAAAACTGTTTTTT
TRBD1	TRBV7-2	.	TRBJ1-6	CASSYGEGTGLLPLHF	TGTGCCAGCAGCTACGGGGAAGGGACAGGGTTGTTGCCCCTCCACTTT
TRBD1	TRBV10-2	.	TRBJ1-2	CASMTRDRGNYGYTF	TGCGCCAGCATGACCCGGGACAGGGGTAACTATGGCTACACCTTC
.	TRBV12-3/TRBV12-4	.	TRBJ2-7	CASGQGRAEQYF	TGTGCCAGCGGTCAGGGGCGTGCCGAGCAGTACTTC
.	TRBV29-1	.	TRBJ2-7	CSVVGGATAAYEQYF	TGCAGCGTTGTTGGGGGGGCCACAGCAGCCTACGAGCAGTACTTC
.	TRBV19	.	TRBJ2-6	CASSKSEPGPGANVLTF	TGTGCCAGTAGTAAATCTGAGCCGGGTCCTGGGGCCAACGTCCTGACTTTC
TRBD1	TRBV18	.	TRBJ1-1	CASSPTGADTEAFF	TGTGCCAGCTCACCAACAGGGGCGGACACTGAAGCTTTCTTT
TRBD1	TRBV29-1	once	TRBJ2-1	CSVERQGVLNEQFF	TGCAGCGTTGAGCGACAGGGGGTGTTGAATGAGCAGTTCTTC
.	TRBV7-9	.	TRBJ2-1	CASSLEGRRLSYNEQFF	TGTGCCAGCAGCTTAGAAGGCAGGAGGTTATCCTACAATGAGCAGTTCTTC
.	TRBV6-1	.	TRBJ2-2	CASSDTGRNTGELFF	TGTGCCAGCAGTGACACGGGGAGGAACACCGGGGAGCTGTTTTTT
.	TRBV14	.	TRBJ2-3	CASSQDFLADTQYF	TGTGCCAGCAGCCAAGACTTTCTTGCAGATACGCAGTATTTT
.	TRBV18	.	TRBJ2-5	CASSPGRGETQYF	TGTGCCAGCTCCCCGGGCAGGGGTGAGACCCAGTACTTC
TRBD1	TRBV6-4	few	TRBJ2-3	CASSPATGGGTDTQYF	TGTGCCAGCAGCCCTGCGACAGGGGGCGGCACAGATACGCAGTATTTT
.	TRBV19	.	TRBJ1-3	CASSIGQSSGNTIYF	TGTGCCAGTAGTATCGGACAGAGCTCTGGAAACACCATATATTTT